The 20 T cell receptor beta chains below come from one sample, sequenced in a study of cytomegalovirus exposure and HLA in healthy donors (dated by TCRdb to 2017 to 2019). The library was obtained by the immunoSEQ multiplex PCR assay. A mixture of 60 forward primers for TCR Vbeta segments and 13 reverse primers for TCR Jbeta segments was used in the multiplex PCR. TCRdb's version of the immuneACCESS table is confined to in-frame rearrangements and falls short of the full clone set. An unresolved V gene accounts for under half of the shortfall where checked; the remainder is of unknown origin. The sample records 140,000 to 150,000 clones, 79% of which are singletons. Jointly, the top ten make up 6.5% to 8% of the sample. Sequencing was done on a sample of PBMCs. The receptors were sampled from a woman aged 40 to 50 in good health and CMV-seropositive.

V and J are TRBV9 and TRBJ2-7, with 8 bases lining up with TRBD2. The V gene end was trimmed by 4 bases and the J gene end by 6 bases; junction bases not matched to a gene: 9. CDR1 is SGDLS, CDR2 YYNGEE, per germline. This CDR3 is 14 amino acids long. The CDR3 DNA follows: TGTGCCAGCAGCCCTCCCGGCGCGGGGGGCGAGCAGTACTTC. Translating gives CASSPPGAGGEQYF.

The rearrangement links TRBV9 to TRBJ1-1; the match to TRBD1 covers 8 bases. The CDR3 is 15 residues long. The V and J ends lost 4 bases and 1 base, in that order; junction bases with no gene match: 6. CDR1 is SGDLS, CDR2 YYNGEE, per germline. CDR3 in amino acids: CASSPTGTGNTEAFF. The CDR3 coding sequence is TGTGCCAGCAGCCCCACTGGGACAGGGAACACTGAAGCTTTCTTT.

The gene calls are TRBV18 and TRBJ2-3, with 10 positions matching TRBD2. The CDR3 is made up of 14 amino acids. Germline CDR1 KGHSH, CDR2 LQKENI. V trimming: 11 bases; J trimming: 8 bases; junction bases outside the gene matches: 13. The CDR3, as DNA: TGTGCCGGAACCCGAGAGCGGGGGGGGCTTACGCAGTATTTT. Its protein is CAGTRERGGLTQYF.

The sample holds a few counts of this clone. V gene TRBV5-1 combines with J gene TRBJ1-4, with TRBD1 identical over 8 bases. Germline V gene data show CDR1 as SGHRS and CDR2 as YFSETQ. The CDR3 consists of 15 residues. Losses at the gene ends were 4 bases for V and 6 bases for J; bases not matched to a gene: 8. CDR3 DNA: TGCGCCAGCAGCACCGGACAGGGCATCTATGAAAAACTGTTTTTT. Encoded protein: CASSTGQGIYEKLFF.

The CDR3 region is CASSYSFQGTEAFF. Written as DNA, the CDR3 is TGTGCCAGCAGTTACTCTTTCCAGGGCACTGAAGCTTTCTTT. V is TRBV6-5 and J is TRBJ1-1, with D possibly matching TRBD1 (5 bases). V shed 0 bases and J shed 4 bases, with 9 bases lying between them. The CDR3 spans 14 residues. CDR1 is MNHEY and CDR2 is SVGAGI in the germline V gene.

J is TRBJ2-7 and V is TRBV5-1, with D tentatively TRBD2 (5 bases). Germline CDR1 reads SGHRS; CDR2 reads YFSETQ. Deletions cut 4 bases from V and 0 bases from J, with 14 bases between. This CDR3 is 15 amino acids long. CDR3 loop: CASSPGITNSYEQYF. CDR3 DNA sequence: TGCGCCAGCAGCCCCGGGATCACGAACTCCTACGAGCAGTACTTC. The full variable domain, its missing parts supplied by reference TRBV5-1 and TRBJ2-7, is KAGVTQTPRYLIKTRGQQVTLSCSPISGHRSVSWYQQTPGQGLQFLFEYFSETQRNKGNFPGRFSGRQFSNSRSEMNVSTLELGDSALYLCASSPGITNSYEQYFGPGTRLTVT.

CDR3 loop: CASTRDHANTGELFF. The CDR3 DNA sequence: TGTGCCAGTACCAGGGATCACGCGAACACCGGGGAGCTGTTTTTT. The chain is built from TRBV19 and TRBJ2-2, with D possibly matching TRBD1 (5 bases). Looked up from germline, CDR1 is LNHDA and CDR2 is SQIVND (reference sequence). The CDR3 extends over 15 amino acids. Trimming left V 7 bases short and J 0 bases short, with 12 bases between.

Here the CDR3 reads CAFVGQTNSPLHF. Here the CDR3 DNA reads TGTGCCTTCGTGGGACAGACTAATTCACCCCTCCACTTT. The rearrangement links TRBV30 to TRBJ1-6; TRBD1 agrees at 7 bases. The CDR3 totals 13 residues. CDR1 and CDR2 (germline): GTSNPN, SVGIG (reference sequence). V lost 7 bases, J lost 6 bases, and 6 bases stayed unmatched.

The chain employs TRBV13 and TRBJ1-4; the D gene is possibly TRBD1 (5 bases). Germline CDR1 PRHDT, CDR2 FYEKMQ (reference sequence). V dropped 2 bases and J dropped 8 bases, with 21 bases sitting between them. The CDR3 is 17 amino acids. Here the CDR3 reads CASSLRQGELRKEKLFF. CDR3 coding DNA: TGTGCCAGCAGCTTAAGGCAGGGCGAGTTGCGTAAAGAAAAACTGTTTTTT.

The J gene is TRBJ1-3, the V gene TRBV6-4, with D uncertain. The V end was cut by 5 bases, the J end by 0 bases, with 14 bases between. Germline V lookup: CDR1 MRHNA, CDR2 SNTAGT. The CDR3 runs to 16 residues. In DNA form, the CDR3 reads TGTGCCAGCAGTCGAACAGATGTTCACTCTGGAAACACCATATATTTT. Its translation is CASSRTDVHSGNTIYF.

As concerns this clone: The same CDR3 is also encoded by other DNA sequences in this sample. The genes are TRBV6-1 and TRBJ1-1; 7 nucleotides match TRBD1. The junction had 3 bases not matched to a gene; V was cut back by 4 bases and J by 1 base. CDR1 is MNHNS, CDR2 SASEGT, per germline. The CDR3 totals 14 residues. The CDR3 loop is CASSGQGRNTEAFF. The CDR3 nucleotides are TGTGCCAGCAGTGGACAGGGACGGAACACTGAAGCTTTCTTT.

V gene TRBV6-6 combines with J gene TRBJ1-4; a weak D match, TRBD1 (6 bases). The germline V gene has CDR1 MNHNY and CDR2 SVGAGI (reference sequence). V lost 7 bases and J lost 4, with 10 bases in between. The CDR3 runs 13 residues. The CDR3 DNA sequence: TGTGCCAGCAACAGGGACGGTAATGAAAAACTGTTTTTT. It specifies CASNRDGNEKLFF.

This clone was counted a few times. The chain joins TRBV19 to TRBJ1-2; D is ambiguous. The CDR3 loop spans 12 amino acids. V gave up 7 bases and J gave up 1 base, with 7 bases separating them. CDR1 is LNHDA, CDR2 SQIVND, per germline (reference sequence). The CDR3 nucleotides are TGTGCCAGTACCCCAGATAACTATGGCTACACCTTC. It codes for CASTPDNYGYTF.

This sequence joins TRBV6-5 and TRBJ1-2; the D gene is possibly TRBD1 (5 bases). V dropped 0 bases and J dropped 8 bases, with 10 bases sitting between them. The length of the CDR3 is 13 residues. Germline-derived CDR1 and CDR2 are MNHEY and SVGAGI. CDR3 sequence (DNA): TGTGCCAGCAGTTACTCGGTTCGGGGGGGCTACACCTTC. Encoded protein: CASSYSVRGGYTF.

This sequence joins TRBV29-1 and TRBJ1-6; D perhaps matches TRBD1 (6 bases). The CDR3 loop spans 17 amino acids. Germline loops: CDR1 SQVTM, CDR2 ANQGSEA. The CDR3 nucleotides read TGCAGGAGGAGGGGGGGGCGAAGGGTGGCCTATAATTCACCCCTCCACTTT. Its translation: CRRRGGRRVAYNSPLHF.

This clone was seen once. The chain has TRBV27 and TRBJ2-2; D gene unclear. CDR1 is MNHEY and CDR2 is SMNVEV in the germline V gene (reference sequence). The CDR3 sequence is 13 residues long. V was clipped by 3 bases and J by 3 bases, with 5 bases between them. CDR3 region: CASSFGYTGELFF. DNA of the CDR3: TGTGCCAGCAGTTTCGGGTACACCGGGGAGCTGTTTTTT.

This clone was seen a handful of times. The chain employs TRBV6-1 and TRBJ1-3; no definite D call. V was pared by 6 bases and J by 0 bases, with 12 bases between. The V gene's germline CDR1 is MNHNS and CDR2 SASEGT. This CDR3 contains 15 residues. The CDR3 bases are TGTGCCAGCAGAGACACCGTGGACTCTGGAAACACCATATATTTT. The encoded protein is CASRDTVDSGNTIYF.

The genes are TRBV6-1 and TRBJ1-2, with D perhaps TRBD1 (5 bases). The V end was cut by 2 bases, the J end by 8 bases, with 33 bases between. Per germline, CDR1 MNHNS and CDR2 SASEGT. This CDR3 comprises 20 residues. As DNA, the CDR3 is TGTGCCAGCAGTGAACGGGGGGATCGCGTTCGGTTTCACGCACAAATCGGCTACACCTTC. Amino acids: CASSERGDRVRFHAQIGYTF.

The genes are TRBV18 and TRBJ2-7; the match to TRBD2 covers 8 bases. With V trimmed by 3 bases and J by 5 bases, 9 bases remained unmatched. CDR3 length equals 15 residues. CDR1 and CDR2 (germline): KGHSH, LQKENI. CDR3 nucleotides: TGTGCCAGCTCACCGAGCACTAGCGGTATTCACGAGCAGTACTTC. It translates to CASSPSTSGIHEQYF.

V usage is TRBV2 and J usage is TRBJ1-6, with 9 nucleotides matching TRBD1. The CDR3 covers 13 residues. Germline V gene data show CDR1 as SNHLY and CDR2 as FYNNEI. V shed 10 bases and J 7 bases; nucleotides not matched to a gene: 5. CDR3 nucleotide sequence: TGTGCCATCAACAGGGGGCAAAATTCACCCCTCCACTTT. Amino acid sequence: CAINRGQNSPLHF.